One T cell receptor (beta chain) is described in this entry. The sample originates from a study of T cells expressing NK-cell markers. The TCR beta cDNA came from 5'RACE template switching with UMIs. TCRdb re-called the 5' RACE reads; every CDR3 protein appears as one record, without DNA. Its table records some 340,000 distinct CDR3 sequences. This receptor was identified in a man aged 18-70 years in good health. The sample was blood T cells: a sorted CD56 or NKG2C T cell subset, CD4+ or CD8+ T cells, or bulk PBMC T cells (not recorded which).

Here the CDR3 reads CASSQQGVGHQPQHF. V usage is TRBV2 and J usage is TRBJ1-5; as DNA is missing, the TRBD1 call by TCRdb cannot be tested. CDR1 SNHLY and CDR2 FYNNEI come from the germline V gene. The CDR3 has 15 residues.